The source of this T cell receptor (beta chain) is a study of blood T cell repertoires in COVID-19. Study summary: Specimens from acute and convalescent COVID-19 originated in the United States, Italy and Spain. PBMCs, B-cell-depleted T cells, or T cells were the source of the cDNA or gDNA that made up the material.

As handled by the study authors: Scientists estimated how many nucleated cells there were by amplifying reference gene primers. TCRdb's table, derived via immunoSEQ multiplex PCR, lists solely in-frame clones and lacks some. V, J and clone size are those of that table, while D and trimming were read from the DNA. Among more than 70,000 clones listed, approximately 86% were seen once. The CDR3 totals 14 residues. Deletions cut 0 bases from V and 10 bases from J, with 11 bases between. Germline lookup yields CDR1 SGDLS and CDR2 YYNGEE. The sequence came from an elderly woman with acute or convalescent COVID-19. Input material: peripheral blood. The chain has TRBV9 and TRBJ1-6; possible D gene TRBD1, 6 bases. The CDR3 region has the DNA TGTGCCAGCAGCGTAGGGGCTCAGGGGTCACCCCTCCACTTT. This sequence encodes CASSVGAQGSPLHF.